This T cell receptor (beta chain) was recorded in a study of blood T cell repertoires in COVID-19. Study-level background: Donors in Cohort 3 who had recovered were those with two negative PCRs, healthcare professional clearance, or resolution of their symptoms.

This table comes from immunoSEQ multiplex PCR, and its TCRdb copy is limited to in-frame clones, with some not included. The table has some 190,000 clones, around 83% seen once. Germline CDR1 and CDR2: SGHRS and YFSETQ. CDR3 length: 14 residues. With 7 bases clipped from V and 2 bases from J, the junction kept 7 bases outside the gene matches. Material for sequencing was PBMCs or T cells enriched from blood (not recorded which). The chain links TRBV5-1 to TRBJ2-7, with TRBD1 matching 9 bases. This clonotype was obtained from a woman aged 40 to 55 in a cohort exposed to, infected with or recovered from COVID-19 (not recorded which). In DNA form, the CDR3 reads TGCGCCAGCCGGGGACAGGGTCGTGCCTACGAGCAGTACTTC. This translates into CASRGQGRAYEQYF.